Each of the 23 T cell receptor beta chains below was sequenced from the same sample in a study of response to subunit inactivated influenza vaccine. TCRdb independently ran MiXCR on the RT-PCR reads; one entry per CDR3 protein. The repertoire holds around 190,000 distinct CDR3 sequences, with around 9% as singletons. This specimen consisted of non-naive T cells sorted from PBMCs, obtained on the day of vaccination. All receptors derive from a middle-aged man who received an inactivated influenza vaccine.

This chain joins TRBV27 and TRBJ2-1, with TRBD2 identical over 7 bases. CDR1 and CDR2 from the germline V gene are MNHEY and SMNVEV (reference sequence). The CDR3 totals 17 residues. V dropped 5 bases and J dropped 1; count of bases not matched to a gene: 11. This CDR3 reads CASSRGGGSRSYNEQFF. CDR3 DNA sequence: TGTGCCAGCAGTCGCGGGGGAGGGTCTCGGTCCTACAATGAGCAGTTCTTC.

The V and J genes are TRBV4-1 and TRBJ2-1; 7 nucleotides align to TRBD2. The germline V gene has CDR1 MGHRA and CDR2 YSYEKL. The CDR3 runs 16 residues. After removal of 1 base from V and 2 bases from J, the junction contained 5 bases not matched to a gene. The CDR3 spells CASSQVALATYNEQFF. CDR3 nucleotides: TGCGCCAGCAGCCAAGTGGCACTAGCGACCTACAATGAGCAGTTCTTC.

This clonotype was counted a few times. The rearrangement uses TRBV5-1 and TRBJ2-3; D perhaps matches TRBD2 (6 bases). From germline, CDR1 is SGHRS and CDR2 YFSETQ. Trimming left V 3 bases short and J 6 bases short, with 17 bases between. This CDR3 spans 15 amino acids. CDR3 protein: CASSSDQPGTDTQYF. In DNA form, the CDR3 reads TGCGCCAGCAGCTCAGATCAGCCCGGGACTGATACGCAGTATTTT. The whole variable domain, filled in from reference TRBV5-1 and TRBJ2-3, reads KAGVTQTPRYLIKTRGQQVTLSCSPISGHRSVSWYQQTPGQGLQFLFEYFSETQRNKGNFPGRFSGRQFSNSRSEMNVSTLELGDSALYLCASSSDQPGTDTQYFGPGTRLTVL.

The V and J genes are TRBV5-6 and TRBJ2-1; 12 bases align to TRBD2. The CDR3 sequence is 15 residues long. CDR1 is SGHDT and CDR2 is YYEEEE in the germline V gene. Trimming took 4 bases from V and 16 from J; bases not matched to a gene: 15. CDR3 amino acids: CASSLPALAGGPRFF. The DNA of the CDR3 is TGTGCCAGCAGCCTGCCCGCTCTAGCGGGAGGGCCGCGATTCTTC. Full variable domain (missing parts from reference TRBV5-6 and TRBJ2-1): DAGVTQSPTHLIKTRGQQVTLRCSPKSGHDTVSWYQQALGQGPQFIFQYYEEEERQRGNFPDRFSGHQFPNYSSELNVNALLLGDSALYLCASSLPALAGGPRFFGPGTRLTVL.

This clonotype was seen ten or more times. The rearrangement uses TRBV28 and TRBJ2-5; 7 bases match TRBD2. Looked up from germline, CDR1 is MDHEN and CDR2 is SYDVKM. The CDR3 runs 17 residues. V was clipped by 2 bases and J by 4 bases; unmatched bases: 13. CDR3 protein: CASSLNLWDYHGETQYF. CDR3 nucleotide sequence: TGTGCCAGCAGTTTAAATCTCTGGGACTACCATGGAGAGACCCAGTACTTC.

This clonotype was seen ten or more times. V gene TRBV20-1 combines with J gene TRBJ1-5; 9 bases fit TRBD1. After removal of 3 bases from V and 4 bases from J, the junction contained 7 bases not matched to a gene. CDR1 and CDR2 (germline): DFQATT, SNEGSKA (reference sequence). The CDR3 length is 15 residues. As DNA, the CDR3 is TGCAGTGCTAGGCGTCCGGGACAGGGAAATCAGCCCCAGCATTTT. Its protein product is CSARRPGQGNQPQHF.

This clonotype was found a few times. The CDR3 coding sequence is TGTGCCAGCACGCTGGAGAGAGACATGAACACTGAAGCTTTCTTT. This codes for CASTLERDMNTEAFF. The V call is TRBV12-3 or TRBV12-4, the J call TRBJ1-1, with unresolved D. This CDR3 comprises 15 residues. Trimming stripped 7 bases from V and 0 bases from J, with 15 bases between.

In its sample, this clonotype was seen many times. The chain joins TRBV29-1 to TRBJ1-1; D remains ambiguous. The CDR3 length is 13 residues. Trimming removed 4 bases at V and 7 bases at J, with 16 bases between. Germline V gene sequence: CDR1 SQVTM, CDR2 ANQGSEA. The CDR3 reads CSVAIYESVEAFF. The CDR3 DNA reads TGCAGCGTTGCCATTTACGAAAGTGTTGAAGCTTTCTTT.

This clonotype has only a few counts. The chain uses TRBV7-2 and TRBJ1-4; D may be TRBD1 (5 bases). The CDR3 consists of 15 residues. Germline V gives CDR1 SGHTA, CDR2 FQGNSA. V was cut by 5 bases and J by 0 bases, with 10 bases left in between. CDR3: CASSRGSTTNEKLFF. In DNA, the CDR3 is TGTGCCAGCAGCCGGGGGTCTACAACTAATGAAAAACTGTTTTTT.

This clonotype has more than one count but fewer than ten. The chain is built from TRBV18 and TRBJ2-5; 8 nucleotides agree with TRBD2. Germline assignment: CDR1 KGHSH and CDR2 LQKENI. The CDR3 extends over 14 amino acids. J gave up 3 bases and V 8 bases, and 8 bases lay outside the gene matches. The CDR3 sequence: CASDKGLEKETQYF. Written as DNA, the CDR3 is TGTGCCAGCGACAAGGGACTAGAAAAAGAGACCCAGTACTTC.

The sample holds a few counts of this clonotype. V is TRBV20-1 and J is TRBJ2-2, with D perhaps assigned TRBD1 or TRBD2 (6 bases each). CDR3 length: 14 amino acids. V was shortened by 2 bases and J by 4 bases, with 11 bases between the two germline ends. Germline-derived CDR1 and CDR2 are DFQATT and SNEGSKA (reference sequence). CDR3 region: CSARTGGGTGELFF. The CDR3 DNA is TGCAGTGCTAGAACCGGAGGGGGCACCGGGGAGCTGTTTTTT.

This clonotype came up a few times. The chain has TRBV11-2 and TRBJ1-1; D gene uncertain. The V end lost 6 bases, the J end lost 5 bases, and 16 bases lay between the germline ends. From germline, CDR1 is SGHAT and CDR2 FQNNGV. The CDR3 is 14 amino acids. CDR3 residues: CASSPRVGGTEAFF. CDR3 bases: TGTGCCAGCAGTCCGAGGGTGGGAGGGACTGAAGCTTTCTTT.

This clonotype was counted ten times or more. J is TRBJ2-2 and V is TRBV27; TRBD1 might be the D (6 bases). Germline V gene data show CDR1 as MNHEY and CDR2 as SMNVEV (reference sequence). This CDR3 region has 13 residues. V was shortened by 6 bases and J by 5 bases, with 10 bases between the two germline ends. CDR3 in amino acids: CASSFDRTGELFF. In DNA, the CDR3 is TGTGCCAGCAGCTTCGACAGGACCGGGGAGCTGTTTTTT.

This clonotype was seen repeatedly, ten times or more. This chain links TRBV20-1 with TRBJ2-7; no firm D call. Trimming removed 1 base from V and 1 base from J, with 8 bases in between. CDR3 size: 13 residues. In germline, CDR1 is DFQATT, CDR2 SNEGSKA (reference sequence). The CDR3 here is CSARGPGSYEQYF. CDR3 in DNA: TGCAGTGCTAGAGGTCCAGGTTCCTACGAGCAGTACTTC.

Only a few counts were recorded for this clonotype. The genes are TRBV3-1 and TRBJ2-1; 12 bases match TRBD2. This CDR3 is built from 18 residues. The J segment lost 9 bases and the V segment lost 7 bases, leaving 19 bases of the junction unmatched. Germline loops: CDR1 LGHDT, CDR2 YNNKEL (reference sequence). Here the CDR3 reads CASTTLPSSGRVVGEQFF. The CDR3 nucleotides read TGTGCCAGCACGACTCTTCCTTCTAGCGGGAGGGTCGTGGGTGAGCAGTTCTTC.

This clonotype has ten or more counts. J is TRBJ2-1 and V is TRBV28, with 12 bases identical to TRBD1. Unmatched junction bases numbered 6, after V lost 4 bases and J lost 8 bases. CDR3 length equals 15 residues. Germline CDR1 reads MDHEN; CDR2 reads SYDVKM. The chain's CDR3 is CASSSGTGGRDEQFF. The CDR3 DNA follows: TGTGCCAGCAGTTCGGGGACAGGGGGCAGGGATGAGCAGTTCTTC.

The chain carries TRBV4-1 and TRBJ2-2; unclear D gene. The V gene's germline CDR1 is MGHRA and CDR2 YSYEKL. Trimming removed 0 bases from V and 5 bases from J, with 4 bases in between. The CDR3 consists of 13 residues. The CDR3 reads CASSQDRTGELFF. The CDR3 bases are TGCGCCAGCAGCCAAGATAGGACCGGGGAGCTGTTTTTT.

The CDR3 reads CSGGTAEETQYF. The CDR3 nucleotides are TGCAGTGGCGGGACAGCAGAAGAGACCCAGTACTTC. This chain uses TRBV20-1 with TRBJ2-5; D may be TRBD1 (7 bases). CDR3 length: 12 amino acids. V was cut by 7 bases and J by 3 bases, with 12 bases left in between. Germline values: CDR1 DFQATT, CDR2 SNEGSKA (reference sequence).

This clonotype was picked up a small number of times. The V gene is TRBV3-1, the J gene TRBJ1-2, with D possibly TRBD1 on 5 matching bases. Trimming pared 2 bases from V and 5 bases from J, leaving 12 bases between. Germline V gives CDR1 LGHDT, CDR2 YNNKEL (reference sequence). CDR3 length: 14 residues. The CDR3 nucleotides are TGTGCCAGCAGCCAACCCCAACGGGGGTATGGCTACACCTTC. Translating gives CASSQPQRGYGYTF.

CDR3 in amino acids: CSAKQGAGPGELFF. The CDR3 coding sequence is TGCAGTGCTAAACAGGGGGCTGGCCCCGGGGAGCTGTTTTTT. The V gene is TRBV20-1, the J gene TRBJ2-2; TRBD1 agrees at 9 bases. Losses at the gene ends were 4 bases for V and 6 bases for J; bases not matched to a gene: 6. This CDR3 is 14 amino acids long. Germline lookup yields CDR1 DFQATT and CDR2 SNEGSKA (reference sequence).

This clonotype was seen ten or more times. CDR3 in amino acids: CASSEGDGSGDEQFF. CDR3 in DNA: TGTGCCAGCAGCGAGGGAGATGGGAGTGGGGATGAGCAGTTCTTC. The chain employs TRBV9 and TRBJ2-1; possibly TRBD2 for D (5 bases). V gave up 3 bases and J gave up 8 bases, with 18 bases separating them. Germline CDR1 is SGDLS and CDR2 is YYNGEE. This CDR3 has 15 residues.

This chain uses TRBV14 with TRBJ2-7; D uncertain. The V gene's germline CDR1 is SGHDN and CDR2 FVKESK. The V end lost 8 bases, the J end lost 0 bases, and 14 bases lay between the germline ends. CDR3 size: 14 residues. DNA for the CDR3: TGTGCCAGCTTTGACTCGGCCCTCTCCTACGAGCAGTACTTC. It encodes CASFDSALSYEQYF.

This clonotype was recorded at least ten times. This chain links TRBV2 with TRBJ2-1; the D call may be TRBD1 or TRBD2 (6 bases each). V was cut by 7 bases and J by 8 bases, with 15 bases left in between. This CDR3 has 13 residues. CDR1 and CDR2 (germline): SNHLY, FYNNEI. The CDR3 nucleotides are TGTGCCAGCAAGACGGGGGCTTGGGATGAGCAGTTCTTC. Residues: CASKTGAWDEQFF.